The 30 T cell receptor beta chains below come from one sample, sequenced in a study of T-cell memory formation after mild COVID-19. In TCRdb, the 5' RACE reads were re-called with MiXCR into one record per CDR3 protein. The sample consists of 150,000 to 200,000 distinct CDR3 sequences, under 14% of them appearing once. Input material: PBMCs or a T cell subset sorted from them (not recorded which). The source of these receptors is a man between 18 and 29 years old who had mild COVID-19 (a few samples of this study predate the infection). Cell type and time point are not known.

In this sample, this clonotype turned up a few times. The V call is TRBV12-3 or TRBV12-4, the J call TRBJ1-1; no clear D. Between the trimmed V and J ends, which lost 6 bases and 10 bases, there was a span of 18 bases. The CDR3 has 13 amino acids. The CDR3 coding sequence is TGTGCCAGCAGATCCTCGGCCGGCTATCGAGCTTTCTTT. It encodes CASRSSAGYRAFF.

Ten or more counts support this clonotype. This rearrangement joins TRBV7-9 to TRBJ2-7, with D unresolved. The ends were cut back, 4 bases at V and 0 bases at J, with 10 bases in the middle. Germline CDR1 is SEHNR and CDR2 is FQNEAQ (reference sequence). The CDR3 contains 14 residues. The CDR3 DNA sequence: TGTGCCAGCAGCTCGACGACGGGCTCCTACGAGCAGTACTTC. Encoded protein: CASSSTTGSYEQYF.

The chain couples TRBV7-9 to TRBJ1-4; 9 positions agree with TRBD1. Germline lookup yields CDR1 SEHNR and CDR2 FQNEAQ (reference sequence). After removal of 2 bases from V and 5 bases from J, the junction contained 9 bases not matched to a gene. The CDR3 loop spans 17 amino acids. The CDR3 loop is CASSLFTGGAGNEKLFF. The CDR3 DNA reads TGTGCCAGCAGCTTATTTACAGGGGGCGCAGGCAATGAAAAACTGTTTTTT.

This clonotype was counted between two and nine times. The chain uses TRBV7-2 and TRBJ1-3; 7 bases are a match to TRBD1. V lost 5 bases, J lost 2 bases, and 6 bases stayed unmatched. The CDR3 runs to 15 residues. CDR1 and CDR2 from the germline V gene are SGHTA and FQGNSA. The CDR3 DNA reads TGTGCCAGCAGCCCAGGGGGGACAGCTGGAAACACCATATATTTT. The encoded protein is CASSPGGTAGNTIYF.

This clonotype was picked up many times. The V and J genes are TRBV5-1 and TRBJ2-1, with TRBD2 matching 11 bases. V shed 2 bases and J 5 bases; nucleotides not matched to a gene: 3. The CDR3 is made up of 15 amino acids. Germline CDR1 reads SGHRS; CDR2 reads YFSETQ. Here the CDR3 DNA reads TGCGCCAGCAGCTTACTAGCGGGGGCCCACAATGAGCAGTTCTTC. This sequence encodes CASSLLAGAHNEQFF.

The chain carries TRBV5-4 and TRBJ1-1, with TRBD1 matching 7 bases. Germline V gene lookup returns CDR1 SGHNT and CDR2 YYREEE (reference sequence). The CDR3 loop spans 12 amino acids. With V trimmed by 5 bases and J by 7 bases, 5 bases remained unmatched. The CDR3 loop is CASRKTGFEAFF. CDR3 DNA: TGTGCCAGCAGAAAGACAGGGTTTGAAGCTTTCTTT.

This clonotype was counted between two and nine times. V is TRBV20-1 and J is TRBJ1-2; D not certain. Germline values: CDR1 DFQATT, CDR2 SNEGSKA (reference sequence). The length of the CDR3 is 14 residues. Trimming left V 1 base short and J 3 bases short, with 12 bases between. CDR3 coding DNA: TGCAGTGCTAGAGCCCCCATCGGGGACTATGGCTACACCTTC. Translated: CSARAPIGDYGYTF.

This clonotype was seen only a few times. The chain employs TRBV27 and TRBJ2-2; the D gene is possibly TRBD1 (6 bases). Germline V CDR1 and CDR2: MNHEY, SMNVEV (reference sequence). The CDR3 sequence is 16 residues long. V lost 6 bases and J lost 5, with 19 bases in between. CDR3 sequence (DNA): TGTGCCAGCAGGGGAAGGGGGAAGTATTTGACCGGGGAGCTGTTTTTT. This gives the protein CASRGRGKYLTGELFF.

The chain joins TRBV20-1 to TRBJ2-7, with a possible D match to TRBD2 (5 bases). CDR1 and CDR2 from the germline V gene are DFQATT and SNEGSKA (reference sequence). CDR3 size: 14 residues. The V end was cut by 2 bases, the J end by 3 bases, with 14 bases between. Here the CDR3 reads CSARPVDSRYEQYV. The CDR3 DNA is TGCAGTGCTAGACCTGTGGACTCGCGCTACGAGCAGTACGTC.

This clonotype was found many times. V gene TRBV4-3 combines with J gene TRBJ1-6, with D perhaps TRBD1 (5 bases). The CDR3 totals 17 residues. V lost 0 bases, J lost 8 bases, and 17 bases lay in between. CDR1 LGHNA and CDR2 YSLEER come from the germline V gene. DNA of the CDR3: TGCGCCAGCAGCCAAGATCGGAGGGGAGGGGTCCATTCACCCCTCCACTTT. It is translated as CASSQDRRGGVHSPLHF.

This clonotype was found many times. V gene TRBV6-5 combines with J gene TRBJ1-4, with D perhaps matching TRBD1 (5 bases). The CDR3 sequence is 15 residues long. V lost 6 bases to trimming and J lost 11 bases, with 22 bases between them. Germline V CDR1 and CDR2: MNHEY, SVGAGI. CDR3 nucleotide sequence: TGTGCCAGCAGCGATACGGGACGGAGCCGTCTCAAACTGTTTTTT. This sequence encodes CASSDTGRSRLKLFF.

This clonotype was detected only a few times. This sequence joins TRBV5-5 and TRBJ2-1, with TRBD1 identical over 9 bases. From germline, CDR1 is SGHKS and CDR2 YYEKEE (reference sequence). The trim removed 5 bases at V and 3 bases at J, leaving 3 bases unmatched. This CDR3 has 14 amino acids. The CDR3 DNA reads as TGTGCCAGCAGTTCGGGACAGGGCTACAATGAGCAGTTCTTC. This gives the protein CASSSGQGYNEQFF.

This clonotype came up a few times. This chain uses TRBV12-3 or TRBV12-4 with TRBJ1-1, with TRBD1 identical over 7 bases. V shed 7 bases, J shed 4 bases, and the junction held 3 bases outside the gene matches. This CDR3 has 12 amino acids. CDR3 region: CASTQGVTEAFF. DNA of the CDR3: TGTGCCAGCACCCAGGGGGTCACTGAAGCTTTCTTT.

This clonotype appeared a few times. The chain joins TRBV10-3 to TRBJ2-5; D remains unclear. Germline CDR1 is ENHRY and CDR2 is SYGVKD. V dropped 3 bases and J dropped 1 base, with 9 bases sitting between them. The CDR3 has 14 residues. The CDR3 DNA reads as TGTGCCATCAGTGACGAACCCCGCCAAGAGACCCAGTACTTC. It specifies CAISDEPRQETQYF.

The rearrangement uses TRBV5-1 and TRBJ1-6; unclear D gene. The CDR3 extends over 15 amino acids. Between the trimmed V and J ends, which lost 0 bases and 8 bases, there was a span of 12 bases. Per the germline V gene, CDR1 is SGHRS and CDR2 is YFSETQ. The CDR3 region has the DNA TGCGCCAGCAGCTTGGGGACGTGGATGGATTCACCCCTCCACTTT. Encoded protein: CASSLGTWMDSPLHF.

CDR3 in amino acids: CASSKGTGGLYNEQFF. CDR3 nucleotide sequence: TGTGCCAGCAGCAAGGGGACAGGGGGCCTCTACAATGAGCAGTTCTTC. The rearrangement uses TRBV6-5 and TRBJ2-1; TRBD1 agrees at 12 bases. From germline, CDR1 is MNHEY and CDR2 SVGAGI. The CDR3 has 16 amino acids. With V trimmed by 6 bases and J by 3 bases, 6 bases remained unmatched.

This clonotype was seen more than once but under ten times. The rearrangement uses TRBV9 and TRBJ2-2; D is undetermined. Germline CDR1 is SGDLS and CDR2 is YYNGEE. The germline V and J ends were trimmed by 4 bases and 0 bases, with 7 bases remaining between them. The CDR3 has 14 amino acids. For the CDR3, the DNA is TGTGCCAGCAGCTCGGCAACGAACACCGGGGAGCTGTTTTTT. Translating it yields CASSSATNTGELFF.

This clonotype was seen a handful of times. V and J are TRBV27 and TRBJ2-1; TRBD1 might be the D (6 bases). Germline lookup yields CDR1 MNHEY and CDR2 SMNVEV (reference sequence). V was cut by 10 bases and J by 9 bases, with 19 bases left in between. The CDR3 is 13 amino acids. The CDR3 sequence is CATVILGGTEQFF. The DNA of the CDR3 is TGTGCCACCGTGATCTTAGGGGGAACTGAGCAGTTCTTC.

The sample holds a few counts of this clonotype. The CDR3 nucleotides read TGTGCCACCAGTGATCGGACAGGAGGGGTCGTGGATACGCAGTATTTT. This sequence encodes CATSDRTGGVVDTQYF. The J gene is TRBJ2-3, the V gene TRBV24-1, with D possibly being TRBD1 (7 bases). CDR3 size: 16 residues. Between the trimmed V and J ends, which lost 3 bases and 6 bases, there was a span of 18 bases. Germline assignment: CDR1 KGHDR and CDR2 SFDVKD.

This clonotype was counted at least ten times. This chain links TRBV10-1 with TRBJ2-7, with no clear D. V dropped 8 bases and J dropped 6 bases, with 8 bases sitting between them. Germline assignment: CDR1 WNHNN and CDR2 SYGVQD (reference sequence). The CDR3 covers 10 residues. For the CDR3, the DNA is TGCGCCAGCCTCGATACCGAGCAGTACTTC. Its translation: CASLDTEQYF.

This clonotype was observed a handful of times. V gene TRBV11-2 combines with J gene TRBJ1-5; TRBD1 matches at 9 bases. The CDR3 spans 15 residues. V was clipped by 3 bases and J by 7 bases; unmatched bases: 7. Per germline, CDR1 SGHAT and CDR2 FQNNGV. The CDR3 sequence: CASSFATGGGQPQHF. The CDR3 DNA reads TGTGCCAGCAGCTTCGCTACAGGGGGCGGCCAGCCCCAGCATTTT.

This clonotype was counted between two and nine times. This chain links TRBV6-6 with TRBJ1-5; 9 nucleotides line up with TRBD1. J was trimmed by 6 bases and V by 3 bases; bases with no gene match: 9. CDR1 MNHNY and CDR2 SVGAGI come from the germline V gene (reference sequence). The CDR3 runs 16 residues. The CDR3 DNA reads TGTGCCAGCAGTTATCCCACCGGACAGGGGAGTCAGCCCCAGCATTTT. This encodes CASSYPTGQGSQPQHF.

This clonotype was counted between two and nine times. The CDR3 here is CASVAGHPTDTQYF. CDR3 coding DNA: TGTGCCAGCGTCGCCGGGCACCCCACAGATACGCAGTATTTT. The chain carries TRBV6-2 or TRBV6-3 and TRBJ2-3; no reliable D call. Germline CDR1 and CDR2: MNHEY and SVGEGT. CDR3 length: 14 amino acids. V was shortened by 8 bases and J by 2 bases, with 14 bases between the two germline ends.

This chain uses TRBV7-2 with TRBJ2-5, with 8 positions matching TRBD2. V was pared by 1 base and J by 0 bases, with 7 bases of the junction left unmatched. Germline CDR1 reads SGHTA; CDR2 reads FQGNSA. The CDR3 length is 17 residues. The CDR3 loop is CASSLGAPGGYQETQYF. The CDR3 DNA reads TGTGCCAGCAGCTTAGGGGCTCCGGGGGGGTACCAAGAGACCCAGTACTTC.

The chain uses TRBV5-1 and TRBJ2-3, with 8 bases identical to TRBD2. V lost 7 bases and J lost 2; bases outside the gene matches: 6. CDR3 length: 14 residues. Germline loops: CDR1 SGHRS, CDR2 YFSETQ. The CDR3 DNA follows: TGCGCCAGCTTCTCGCGGGGGGTCACAGATACGCAGTATTTT. Translated: CASFSRGVTDTQYF.

The V and J genes are TRBV5-8 and TRBJ1-5; 8 nucleotides match TRBD1. The CDR3 runs to 14 residues. The germline gives CDR1 SGHTS, CDR2 YDEGEE. Trimming at V came to 4 bases and at J to 7 bases, leaving 7 bases not matched to a gene. The CDR3 DNA reads as TGTGCCAGCAGCATCGGACAGGGAGGGCAGCCCCAGCATTTT. Protein: CASSIGQGGQPQHF. Using reference TRBV5-8 and TRBJ1-5 for the parts outside the CDR3, the full variable domain is EAGVTQSPTHLIKTRGQQATLRCSPISGHTSVYWYQQALGLGLQFLLWYDEGEERNRGNFPPRFSGRQFPNYSSELNVNALELEDSALYLCASSIGQGGQPQHFGDGTRLSIL.

This clonotype has more than one count but fewer than ten. This chain uses TRBV25-1 with TRBJ2-6; tentatively, D is TRBD2 (5 bases). CDR3 length: 13 residues. Germline-derived CDR1 and CDR2 are MGHDK and SYGVNS. The germline V and J ends were trimmed by 0 bases and 16 bases, with 13 bases remaining between them. The CDR3 is CASSEYAQTRLTF. CDR3 in DNA: TGTGCCAGCAGTGAATATGCTCAAACTAGGCTGACTTTC. The entire variable domain, with the rest obtained from reference TRBV25-1 and TRBJ2-6, is as follows: EADIYQTPRYLVIGTGKKITLECSQTMGHDKMYWYQQDPGMELHLIHYSYGVNSTEKGDLSSESTVSRIRTEHFPLTLESARPSHTSQYLCASSEYAQTRLTFGAGSRLTVL.

The chain carries TRBV11-2 and TRBJ2-3; D is undetermined. The CDR3 runs 12 residues. The V gene lost 5 bases and the J gene lost 12 bases, with 15 bases spanning the gap. Per germline, CDR1 SGHAT and CDR2 FQNNGV. The CDR3 sequence is CASSPGEGRQYF. Here the CDR3 DNA reads TGTGCCAGCAGCCCTGGGGAAGGTCGTCAGTATTTT.

This clonotype has a count of ten or more. The rearrangement joins TRBV10-3 to TRBJ1-5, with 9 bases that match TRBD1. The trim removed 8 bases at V and 5 bases at J, leaving 1 base unmatched. The CDR3 runs to 12 residues. Germline V lookup: CDR1 ENHRY, CDR2 SYGVKD. CDR3 DNA sequence: TGTGCCATCGGGGACAGGGATCAGCCCCAGCATTTT. Translation gives CAIGDRDQPQHF.

The chain links TRBV4-3 to TRBJ2-4; TRBD1 matches at 7 bases. CDR1 LGHNA and CDR2 YSLEER come from the germline V gene. This CDR3 has 20 amino acids. Unmatched junction bases numbered 14, after V lost 0 bases and J lost 0 bases. The CDR3 DNA is TGCGCCAGCAGCCAAGAAATGCCCGGGACAGCGATCCTAGCCAAAAACATTCAGTACTTC. This codes for CASSQEMPGTAILAKNIQYF.